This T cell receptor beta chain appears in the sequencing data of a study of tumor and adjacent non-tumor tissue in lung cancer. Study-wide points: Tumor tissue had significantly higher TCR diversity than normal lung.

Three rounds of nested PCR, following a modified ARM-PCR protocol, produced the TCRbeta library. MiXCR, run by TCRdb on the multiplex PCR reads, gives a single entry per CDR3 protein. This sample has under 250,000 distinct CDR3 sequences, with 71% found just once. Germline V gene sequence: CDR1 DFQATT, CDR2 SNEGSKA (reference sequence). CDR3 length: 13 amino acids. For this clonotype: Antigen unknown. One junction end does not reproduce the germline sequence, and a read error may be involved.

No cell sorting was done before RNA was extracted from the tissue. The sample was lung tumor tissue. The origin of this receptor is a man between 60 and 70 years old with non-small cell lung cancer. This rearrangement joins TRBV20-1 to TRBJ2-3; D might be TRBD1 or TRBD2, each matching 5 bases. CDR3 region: CSASLRGTDTRYF. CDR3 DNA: TGCAGTGCTAGTTTGAGGGGCACAGATACGCGGTATTTT.